Listed below are T cell receptor beta chains from one sample, sequenced in a study of T cell responses to AZD1222 COVID-19 vaccine. Repertoires were generated with immunoSEQ multiplex PCR, while TCRdb's copy carries only in-frame clones and drops some. The table shows approximately 100,000 clones, with roughly 90% occurring only once. The sequencing here drew on peripheral blood, taken on day 0 of MenACWY control vaccination. These receptors were taken from an adult in good health. The CDR3 runs from the conserved cysteine through the conserved F or W. Some rows mark clone size as missing; the rest say once, few, many or name a class of expanded clone.

size	V	J	CDR3
.	TRBV30	TRBJ1-2	CAWSRQSAGYTF
.	TRBV9	TRBJ2-2	CASSVRAAGTGELFF
.	TRBV3-1/TRBV3-2	TRBJ1-2	CASSHPTSTEDYGYTF
.	TRBV5-4	TRBJ1-3	CASSFGQNTIYF
.	TRBV5-5	TRBJ2-3	CASSLARADPGTDTQYF
.	TRBV3-1/TRBV3-2	TRBJ2-3	CASSQADDTQYF
.	TRBV27	TRBJ2-3	CASRQGGADTQYF
.	TRBV7-2	TRBJ2-1	CASSLDYRSYNEQFF
.	TRBV7-9	TRBJ1-2	CASSLPTQRKIGYTF
few	TRBV18	TRBJ2-3	CASSPGQWNTQYF
.	TRBV6-4	TRBJ2-2	CASSDSSANTGELFF
.	TRBV6-5	TRBJ1-2	CASSYSGRDYGYTF
.	TRBV9	TRBJ2-7	CASSAGGAYYEQYF
.	TRBV6-2/TRBV6-3	TRBJ2-5	CASSSGGVRLRQETQYF
.	TRBV6-2/TRBV6-3	TRBJ1-1	CASSDRPPMNTEAFF
few	TRBV23-1	TRBJ1-3	CASSQDRVWNTIYF
.	TRBV29-1	TRBJ2-1	CSVDPRLAPGDEQFF
.	TRBV6-1	TRBJ2-1	CASSRDSYNEQFF
.	TRBV28	TRBJ1-6	CASSLSQSSYNSPLHF
.	TRBV7-2	TRBJ1-1	CASSFRENTEAFF
.	TRBV7-2	TRBJ1-2	CASSGTGTLGYTF
.	TRBV10-3	TRBJ1-5	CAISDQGAEEPQHF
.	TRBV3-1/TRBV3-2	TRBJ1-4	CASSRGGEKLFF
.	TRBV7-9	TRBJ1-3	CASSWEYSGNTIYF
.	TRBV12-3/TRBV12-4	TRBJ1-6	CASTSTPSVLHF
.	TRBV29-1	TRBJ2-6	CSVESENSGANVLTF
.	TRBV3-1/TRBV3-2	TRBJ2-5	CASSQTAIQETQYF
.	TRBV3-1/TRBV3-2	TRBJ2-1	CASSRNPLASSYNEQFF
.	TRBV7-2	TRBJ2-2	CASSLDSLAGGNVGELFF
.	TRBV19	TRBJ1-1	CASSMVGAVNTEAFF
.	TRBV4-1	TRBJ2-7	CASTQGGMGSYEQYF
few	TRBV30	TRBJ1-5	CAWSVGTEPNQPQHF
once	TRBV30	TRBJ1-1	CAWSHSGTSGRKRAFF
.	TRBV18	TRBJ1-5	CASSTGPMGPQHF
.	TRBV10-3	TRBJ1-1	CAISEEGPQMNTEAFF
.	TRBV27	TRBJ1-2	CASSLGLAGGYGYTF
.	TRBV28	TRBJ2-7	CASRSSGLAMYEQYF
.	TRBV7-2	TRBJ1-2	CASPTVDLGGYTF
.	TRBV2	TRBJ2-3	CAILFSGRVYF
.	TRBV11-2	TRBJ1-6	CASSLDVGSYNSPLHF
.	TRBV6-1	TRBJ1-1	CASSEGGTEAFF
.	TRBV7-2	TRBJ1-5	CASSTDRGAQPQHF
.	TRBV4-1	TRBJ1-1	CASSQGANEAFF
.	TRBV28	TRBJ2-2	CASSLIGGTGELFF
.	TRBV28	TRBJ2-2	CASSFGISSIGELFF
.	TRBV7-2	TRBJ1-6	CASSLGDREAPLHF
.	TRBV20-1	TRBJ1-1	CSASKRAAVGWDTEAFF
.	TRBV5-1	TRBJ2-3	CASSLFAGAGDTQYF
.	TRBV5-5	TRBJ1-2	CASSLEVGGDGYTF
.	TRBV14	TRBJ2-7	CASSGDGPIFYEQYF
.	TRBV28	TRBJ1-2	CASRARQPYGYTF
.	TRBV7-2	TRBJ2-7	CASSRDRSSYEQYF